The sequence of this TCR beta chain was determined in a study of PD-1 blockade in classical Hodgkin lymphoma. Study information: The patients were dosed with nivolumab 3 mg/kg, infused intravenously every 2 weeks. Study-wide results and limits: CD4+ TCR diversity, unlike CD8+, climbed significantly by C4D1. Lower baseline TCR diversity marked trial partial responders and progressors.

Germline V lookup: CDR1 MNHEY, CDR2 SMNVEV (reference sequence). CDR3 length: 15 residues. V lost 2 bases to trimming and J lost 2 bases, with 12 bases between them. Relapses following autologous stem cell transplantation were seen in all patients, with brentuximab vedotin exposure varying. Thawed PBMCs underwent magnetic negative selection to obtain purified CD8+ T cells. TCRdb's copy holds only in-frame clones and misses some; the assay was immunoSEQ multiplex PCR. In the table there are over 25,000 clones, almost 90% of which are singletons. Concerning this clone itself: Its cognate antigen is unknown.

Sequenced here: CD8+ T cells from blood, sampled at baseline. This receptor was identified in a human donor with classical Hodgkin lymphoma. The chain is built from TRBV27 and TRBJ2-5; either TRBD1 or TRBD2 may supply D (5 bases each). The CDR3 coding sequence is TGTGCCAGCAGTTTAGGTCAGGGACGGCAAGAGACCCAGTACTTC. Amino acid sequence: CASSLGQGRQETQYF.